This T cell receptor (beta chain) comes out of a study of T cell responses to AZD1222 COVID-19 vaccine. Broader study findings: It was only a handful of AZD1222 recipients who were seropositive at baseline.

The CDR3 covers 14 residues. Germline V CDR1 and CDR2: MNHEY, SVGEGT. Trimming pared 4 bases from V and 4 bases from J, leaving 12 bases between. For this clone: The antigen is not known.

Clones were sequenced by immunoSEQ multiplex PCR, and TCRdb holds only the in-frame ones, with some missing. The sample lists roughly 190,000 clones, approximately 90% occurring once. The chain links TRBV6-2 or TRBV6-3 to TRBJ2-3; possibly TRBD2 for D (6 bases). The receptor was isolated from an adult who received the AZD1222 COVID-19 vaccine. This specimen consisted of peripheral blood, obtained 28 days after the second AZD1222 dose. CDR3 amino acids: CASSSWGVADTQYF. In nucleotides, the CDR3 is TGTGCCAGCAGTTCATGGGGGGTCGCAGATACGCAGTATTTT.